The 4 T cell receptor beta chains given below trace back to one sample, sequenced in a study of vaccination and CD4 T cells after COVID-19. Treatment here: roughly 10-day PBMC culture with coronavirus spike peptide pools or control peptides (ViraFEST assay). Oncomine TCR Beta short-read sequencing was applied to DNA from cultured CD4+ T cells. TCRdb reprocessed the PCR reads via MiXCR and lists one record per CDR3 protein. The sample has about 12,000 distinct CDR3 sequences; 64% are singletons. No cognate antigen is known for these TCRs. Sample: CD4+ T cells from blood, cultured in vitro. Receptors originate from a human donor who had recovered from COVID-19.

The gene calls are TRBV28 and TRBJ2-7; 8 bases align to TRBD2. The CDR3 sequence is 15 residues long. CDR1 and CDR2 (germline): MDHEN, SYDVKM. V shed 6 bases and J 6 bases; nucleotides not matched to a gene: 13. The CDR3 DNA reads TGTGCCAGCAGCCAAGGGACGGGAGGGCCCCGCGAGCAGTACTTC. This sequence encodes CASSQGTGGPREQYF. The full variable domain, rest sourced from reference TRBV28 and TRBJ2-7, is DVKVTQSSRYLVKRTGEKVFLECVQDMDHENMFWYRQDPGLGLRLIYFSYDVKMKEKGDIPEGYSVSREKKERFSLILESASTNQTSMYLCASSQGTGGPREQYFGPGTRLTVT.

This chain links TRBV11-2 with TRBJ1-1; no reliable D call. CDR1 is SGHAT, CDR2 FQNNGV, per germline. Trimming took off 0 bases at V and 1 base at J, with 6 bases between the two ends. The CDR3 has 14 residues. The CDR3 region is CASSLEVRNTEAFF. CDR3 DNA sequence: TGTGCCAGCAGCTTAGAGGTTAGGAACACTGAAGCTTTCTTT.

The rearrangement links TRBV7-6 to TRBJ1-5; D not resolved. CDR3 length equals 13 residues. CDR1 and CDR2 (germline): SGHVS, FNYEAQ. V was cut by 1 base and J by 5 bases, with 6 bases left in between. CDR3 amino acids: CASSLDSDQPQHF. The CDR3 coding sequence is TGTGCCAGCAGCTTAGATTCCGATCAGCCCCAGCATTTT.

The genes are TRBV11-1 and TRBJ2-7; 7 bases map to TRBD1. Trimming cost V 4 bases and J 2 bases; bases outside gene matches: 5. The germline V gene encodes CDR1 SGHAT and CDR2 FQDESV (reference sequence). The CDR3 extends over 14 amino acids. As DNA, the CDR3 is TGTGCCAGCAGCTCCCGGGACAGAACCTACGAGCAGTACTTC. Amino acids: CASSSRDRTYEQYF.